These 23 T cell receptor beta chains were all obtained from the same sample, sequenced in a study of blood T cell repertoires in COVID-19. Using immunoSEQ multiplex PCR, the repertoire was profiled, and TCRdb retains in-frame clones only, with some absent. The profile covers 130,000 to 150,000 clones, with about 87% appearing a single time and 8.5% to 9.5% taken by the ten largest. Specimen: peripheral blood. These receptors all stem from a woman aged 45-59 years with active or convalescent COVID-19.

The chain carries TRBV6-5 and TRBJ1-1, with a weak D call TRBD1 (5 bases). Trimming shortened V by 1 base and J by 4 bases, and 13 bases separated the two germline ends. CDR3 size: 15 residues. Per the germline V gene, CDR1 is MNHEY and CDR2 is SVGAGI. The CDR3 loop is CASSYFKGPGTEAFF. CDR3 sequence (DNA): TGTGCCAGCAGTTACTTCAAGGGGCCCGGCACTGAAGCTTTCTTT.

The chain links TRBV4-1 to TRBJ1-5; weak D call: TRBD1 (6 bases). CDR3 length equals 15 residues. Trimming removed 0 bases at V and 4 bases at J, with 10 bases between. Germline loops: CDR1 MGHRA, CDR2 YSYEKL. CDR3 coding DNA: TGCGCCAGCAGCCAAGAACAGGGTCTGAATCAGCCCCAGCATTTT. Its protein is CASSQEQGLNQPQHF.

With regard to this clone: Additional DNA sequences in this sample encode the identical CDR3. The chain is built from TRBV9 and TRBJ2-5, with 12 bases identical to TRBD2. The CDR3 length is 16 residues. Germline V gene sequence: CDR1 SGDLS, CDR2 YYNGEE. J lost 1 base, V lost 3 bases, and 4 bases had no gene match. The CDR3 DNA follows: TGTGCCAGCAGCGCGACTAGCGGGGGAATCCAAGAGACCCAGTACTTC. It codes for CASSATSGGIQETQYF.

V gene TRBV7-2 combines with J gene TRBJ2-3; 11 bases are shared with TRBD2. The V and J ends lost 2 bases and 4 bases, in that order; junction bases with no gene match: 5. The CDR3 totals 16 residues. The germline V gene has CDR1 SGHTA and CDR2 FQGNSA. Written as DNA, the CDR3 is TGTGCCAGCAGCTTACCTAGCGGGAGGCCCGCAGATACGCAGTATTTT. This codes for CASSLPSGRPADTQYF.

This chain links TRBV27 with TRBJ1-4, with TRBD1 as a possible D gene (5 bases). V lost 2 bases, J lost 8 bases, and 15 bases lay in between. CDR1 MNHEY and CDR2 SMNVEV come from the germline V gene (reference sequence). This CDR3 spans 15 amino acids. In DNA form, the CDR3 reads TGTGCCAGCAGTTTAATCCCGCAGGGTGGGGAAAAACTGTTTTTT. Protein sequence: CASSLIPQGGEKLFF.

CDR3 sequence (DNA): TGTGCCAGTAGTAGGTCGACTAGCGGGAGTTATTCTGGGGCCAACGTCCTGACTTTC. This sequence encodes CASSRSTSGSYSGANVLTF. The chain links TRBV19 to TRBJ2-6; 12 bases map to TRBD2. V trimming: 4 bases; J trimming: 1 base; junction bases outside the gene matches: 8. Germline V gives CDR1 LNHDA, CDR2 SQIVND (reference sequence). The CDR3 length is 19 residues. The whole variable domain, filled in from reference TRBV19 and TRBJ2-6, reads DGGITQSPKYLFRKEGQNVTLSCEQNLNHDAMYWYRQDPGQGLRLIYYSQIVNDFQKGDIAEGYSVSREKKESFPLTVTSAQKNPTAFYLCASSRSTSGSYSGANVLTFGAGSRLTVL.

The V gene is TRBV9, the J gene TRBJ1-2, with 10 bases lining up with TRBD1. The trim removed 0 bases at V and 5 bases at J, leaving 4 bases unmatched. The CDR3 length is 15 residues. Germline assignment: CDR1 SGDLS and CDR2 YYNGEE. For the CDR3, the DNA is TGTGCCAGCAGCGTAGGGACAGGGGGGAGTTATGGCTACACCTTC. Translating it yields CASSVGTGGSYGYTF.

The CDR3 here is CASSLGRGQNTEAFF. CDR3 DNA sequence: TGCGCCAGCAGCCTGGGGAGGGGGCAGAACACTGAAGCTTTCTTT. The gene calls are TRBV5-1 and TRBJ1-1; 7 positions match TRBD1. J was trimmed by 1 base and V by 4 bases; bases with no gene match: 7. This CDR3 is built from 15 residues. Germline assignment: CDR1 SGHRS and CDR2 YFSETQ.

V gene TRBV12-3 or TRBV12-4 combines with J gene TRBJ1-2, with unresolved D. The CDR3 consists of 11 residues. Deletions cut 4 bases from V and 8 bases from J, with 8 bases between. The CDR3 loop is CASSWRYGYTF. The CDR3 region has the DNA TGTGCCAGCAGTTGGAGGTACGGCTACACCTTC.

A few counts support this clone. This chain connects TRBV4-3 to TRBJ2-1; 8 bases match TRBD2. The germline gives CDR1 LGHNA, CDR2 YSLEER. This CDR3 contains 14 residues. The junction had 4 bases not matched to a gene; V was cut back by 4 bases and J by 5 bases. CDR3 nucleotides: TGCGCCAGCAGCCCAGCGGGACTAGACAATGAGCAGTTCTTC. Residues: CASSPAGLDNEQFF.

The chain links TRBV6-5 to TRBJ1-3, with TRBD1 matching 9 bases. The CDR3 is made up of 14 amino acids. V dropped 6 bases and J dropped 2; count of bases not matched to a gene: 2. Germline-derived CDR1 and CDR2 are MNHEY and SVGAGI. CDR3 residues: CASRQGATGNTIYF. CDR3 in DNA: TGTGCCAGCAGACAGGGGGCGACTGGAAACACCATATATTTT.

The CDR3 nucleotides read TGCAGCGTTGAGCGGGGCACAGATACGCAGTATTTT. Its translation: CSVERGTDTQYF. V usage is TRBV29-1 and J usage is TRBJ2-3, with a tentative D call TRBD2 (5 bases). The CDR3 is 12 amino acids. Germline loops: CDR1 SQVTM, CDR2 ANQGSEA. V was shortened by 3 bases and J by 1 base, with 5 bases between the two germline ends.

The chain uses TRBV5-1 and TRBJ2-3, with 7 bases identical to TRBD2. This CDR3 spans 16 amino acids. Trimming removed 4 bases from V and 1 base from J; junction bases left unmatched: 9. CDR1 is SGHRS and CDR2 is YFSETQ in the germline V gene. CDR3 DNA sequence: TGCGCCAGCAGCGGGATGGGGCTAGCGGGCACAGATACGCAGTATTTT. Protein product: CASSGMGLAGTDTQYF.

This chain uses TRBV18 with TRBJ1-6; unclear D gene. Germline V gives CDR1 KGHSH, CDR2 LQKENI. Trimming stripped 4 bases from V and 7 bases from J, with 5 bases between. The length of the CDR3 is 12 residues. CDR3 nucleotide sequence: TGTGCCAGCTCACAACAGAATTCACCCCTCCACTTT. It codes for CASSQQNSPLHF.

The genes are TRBV5-1 and TRBJ2-3; weak D call: TRBD2 (6 bases). V lost 4 bases and J 0 bases, leaving 12 bases between the germline ends. Germline lookup yields CDR1 SGHRS and CDR2 YFSETQ. The CDR3 loop spans 15 amino acids. This CDR3 reads CASSGGGVSTDTQYF. The CDR3, as DNA: TGCGCCAGCAGCGGAGGCGGGGTTAGCACAGATACGCAGTATTTT.

This clone was recorded only once. This chain joins TRBV18 and TRBJ1-6; TRBD1 matches at 10 bases. Germline loops: CDR1 KGHSH, CDR2 LQKENI. Germline trimming cut 3 bases from V and 9 bases from J; bases unmatched to any gene: 2. CDR3 length: 14 residues. For the CDR3, the DNA is TGTGCCAGCTCACCGGGACAGGGGATTTCACCCCTCCACTTT. This codes for CASSPGQGISPLHF. The full variable domain, rest sourced from reference TRBV18 and TRBJ1-6, is NAGVMQNPRHLVRRRGQEARLRCSPMKGHSHVYWYRQLPEEGLKFMVYLQKENIIDESGMPKERFSAEFPKEGPSILRIQQVVRGDSAAYFCASSPGQGISPLHFGNGTRLTVT.

The genes are TRBV27 and TRBJ1-2, with D possibly TRBD1 on 6 matching bases. The germline V gene encodes CDR1 MNHEY and CDR2 SMNVEV (reference sequence). V was shortened by 3 bases and J by 4 bases, with 12 bases between the two germline ends. The CDR3 covers 14 residues. The CDR3 DNA sequence: TGTGCCAGCAGTTTCACGGACAGAGTCTATGGCTACACCTTC. It is translated as CASSFTDRVYGYTF.

J is TRBJ1-3 and V is TRBV18; weak D call: TRBD1 (6 bases). Per the germline V gene, CDR1 is KGHSH and CDR2 is LQKENI. The CDR3 sequence is 14 residues long. The germline V and J ends were trimmed by 5 bases and 8 bases, with 16 bases remaining between them. The CDR3 DNA reads TGTGCCAGCTCAGGACAGATGCGGGCAGACACCATATATTTT. It is translated as CASSGQMRADTIYF. The full variable domain, its missing parts supplied by reference TRBV18 and TRBJ1-3, is NAGVMQNPRHLVRRRGQEARLRCSPMKGHSHVYWYRQLPEEGLKFMVYLQKENIIDESGMPKERFSAEFPKEGPSILRIQQVVRGDSAAYFCASSGQMRADTIYFGEGSWLTVV.

The CDR3 DNA follows: TGCGCCAGCAGCCTGGACAGCCGGTTGAATAATGAAAAACTGTTTTTT. Its translation is CASSLDSRLNNEKLFF. The J gene is TRBJ1-4, the V gene TRBV5-1, with D perhaps TRBD1 (6 bases). The CDR3 is 16 residues long. The germline V gene has CDR1 SGHRS and CDR2 YFSETQ. V lost 4 bases and J 4 bases, leaving 17 bases between the germline ends.

A single count supports this clone. CDR3 sequence: CASGLPGVPLHF. The CDR3 coding sequence is TGTGCTAGTGGTTTGCCCGGGGTACCCCTCCACTTT. The chain recombines TRBV12-5 with TRBJ1-6; D ambiguous. This CDR3 spans 12 amino acids. V dropped 2 bases and J dropped 12 bases, with 8 bases sitting between them. Germline values: CDR1 LGHNT, CDR2 FRNRAP.

This clone was picked up one time. The rearrangement joins TRBV4-2 to TRBJ1-1; possible D gene TRBD1, 6 bases. The germline gives CDR1 LGHNA, CDR2 YNFKEQ. Trimming pared 3 bases from V and 8 bases from J, leaving 10 bases between. This CDR3 has 12 residues. CDR3 sequence (DNA): TGTGCCAGCAGCCACGGACAGAAAGAAGCTTTCTTT. Its protein is CASSHGQKEAFF.

J is TRBJ2-6 and V is TRBV7-6; 7 nucleotides match TRBD1. Germline V gene sequence: CDR1 SGHVS, CDR2 FNYEAQ. The CDR3 totals 15 residues. After removal of 5 bases from V and 2 bases from J, the junction contained 3 bases not matched to a gene. CDR3 amino acids: CASSKGQTGANVLTF. The CDR3 DNA reads TGTGCCAGCAGCAAGGGACAGACTGGGGCCAACGTCCTGACTTTC. Full variable domain (rest looked up from reference TRBV7-6 and TRBJ2-6): GAGVSQSPRYKVTKRGQDVALRCDPISGHVSLYWYRQALGQGPEFLTYFNYEAQQDKSGLPNDRFSAERPEGSISTLTIQRTEQRDSAMYRCASSKGQTGANVLTFGAGSRLTVL.

The chain recombines TRBV7-2 with TRBJ1-1, with D unclear. V was trimmed by 2 bases and J by 7 bases, leaving 5 bases between them. There are 11 residues in the CDR3. Germline values: CDR1 SGHTA, CDR2 FQGNSA. The CDR3 sequence: CASSLSFEAFF. CDR3 coding DNA: TGTGCCAGCAGCTTATCTTTTGAAGCTTTCTTT. Drawing the rest from reference TRBV7-2 and TRBJ1-1, the complete variable domain is GAGVSQSPSNKVTEKGKDVELRCDPISGHTALYWYRQSLGQGLEFLIYFQGNSAPDKSGLPSDRFSAERTGGSVSTLTIQRTQQEDSAVYLCASSLSFEAFFGQGTRLTVV.